This T cell receptor (beta chain) appears in the sequencing data of a study of T cells in Graves' hyperthyroidism and ophthalmopathy. This clonotype was picked up many times. TCR beta CDR3 sequences were amplified from RNA transcripts. First-round RT-PCR with HTBI primers amplified the TCR CDR3 region. TCRdb re-derived calls from the multiplex PCR reads in MiXCR, one entry per CDR3 protein. The sample records 600,000 or so distinct CDR3 sequences, 11% to 15% being singletons. CDR3 size: 14 residues. The germline V and J ends were trimmed by 8 bases and 3 bases, with 17 bases remaining between them. CDR1 is MNHNS, CDR2 SASEGT, per germline.

This clonotype was sampled from a woman in her late teens or twenties with Graves' ophthalmopathy. The chain links TRBV6-1 to TRBJ2-7; the D gene is possibly TRBD1 (6 bases). What was sequenced was blood. This chain's CDR3 is CASGKIQGYYEQYF. The CDR3 coding sequence is TGTGCCAGCGGCAAGATACAGGGTTACTACGAGCAGTACTTC.